The T cell receptor (beta chain) under discussion was sequenced for a study of T-cell reconstitution after alpha-beta-depleted transplantation in children (dated by TCRdb to about 2016). Study-level background: Using TCR repertoire profiling, the study quantitatively followed how T-cell immune reconstitution unfolded in children after TCRalphabeta/CD19-depleted allogeneic hematopoietic cell transplantation. The study at large found these results: About two months after transplant, the apparently early recovery of alphabetaT-cell counts reportedly depended on just several hundred clones that had expanded rapidly and came from non-depleted graft cells. In some patients, the high TCRbeta diversity seen at day 60 was put down to recipient T cells and intrathymic progenitors that had survived conditioning. Over the following months the frequencies of hyperexpanded clones went down, and after one year T-cell counts and TCRbeta diversity were mostly credited to newly produced T cells.

The table lists this clonotype with many counts. Its antigen is currently not known. The sample holds no much larger clone one base away, and base qualities are not on file. The CDR3 covers 14 residues, taking in both the cysteine and the phenylalanine. The only DNA kept is the CDR3, 42 bases in frame from the first base. CDR1 and CDR2 are read off the germline V gene as SGHRS and YFSETQ. Trimming takes 0 bases off V and 8 bases off J; junction bases not matched to a gene: 2. This specimen's treatment or condition label, per the study, means: allogeneic hematopoietic cell transplantation with graft depleted of TCRalphabeta T cells and CD19 B cells. TCRalphabeta/CD19-depleted allogeneic hematopoietic cell grafts were given to the transplant recipients, all of whom were children. Libraries were made using PCR. Sequenced using an Illumina HiSeq 2500. To normalize quantification of the TCRbeta repertoire, the TCR libraries were built with molecular barcoding that relied on unique molecular identifiers. Starting from the raw public reads, TCRdb applied fastp trimming at Q25, assembled clones with MiXCR and retained in-frame beta chains. Every distinct CDR3 protein forms one entry, paired with its most common genes and DNA. Counted in this sample were under 850,000 distinct CDR3 sequences; around 13% of them appeared once. The ten top clones hold roughly 0.77% of the sample.

In this chain, TRBV5-1 is recombined with TRBJ2-1; 10 central nucleotides agree with TRBD2. The material was PBMCs, obtained before TCRalphabeta/CD19-depleted stem cell transplant. This sequence originates from a girl aged 2 to 10 with congenital amegakaryocytic thrombocytopenia, due to receive a stem cell transplant. The nucleotide sequence is given as TGCGCCAGCAGCTTGGCTAGCGGGAGCTATGAGCAGTTCTTC. It specifies CASSLASGSYEQFF.